The sequence of this TCR beta chain was determined in a study of blood T cell repertoires in COVID-19. About the study: Material from acute and convalescent COVID-19 was sourced from the United States, Italy and Spain. In each case, the material was cDNA or gDNA derived from T cells, B-cell-depleted T cells, or PBMCs.

CDR1 and CDR2 from the germline V gene are KGHDR and SFDVKD. The CDR3 contains 16 residues. After removal of 1 base from V and 7 bases from J, the junction contained 6 bases not matched to a gene. Original processing methods: Reference gene primer amplification in the assay estimated nucleated cell counts. Clones were read by immunoSEQ multiplex PCR, and TCRdb kept only the in-frame ones, dropping some. V, J and clone size derive from that table, while D and trimming were established from the DNA sequence. The sample lists a few thousand clones, approximately 80% occurring once. This receptor was identified in a man aged 70 or older with active COVID-19. Specimen: peripheral blood. The genes are TRBV24-1 and TRBJ2-5; TRBD1 aligns across 12 bases. CDR3 nucleotides: TGTGCCACCAGTGATTTAGGGACAGGGGGCCGGGCGACCCAGTACTTC. Translating gives CATSDLGTGGRATQYF.